These 31 T cell receptor beta chains originate from one sample sequenced in a study of T-cell memory formation after mild COVID-19. TCRdb re-analysed the 5' RACE reads in MiXCR, keeping a single row per CDR3 protein. In the table there are 550,000 to 650,000 distinct CDR3 sequences, around 16% of which are singletons. The sequenced material came from PBMCs or a T cell subset sorted from them (not recorded which). These TCRs come from an adult woman who had mild COVID-19 (a few samples of this study predate the infection). Cell type and time point are not known.

The chain combines TRBV14 with TRBJ2-6; D not resolved. Germline loops: CDR1 SGHDN, CDR2 FVKESK. Trimming took off 3 bases at V and 0 bases at J, with 12 bases between the two ends. The CDR3 consists of 17 residues. The CDR3 nucleotides read TGTGCCAGCAGCCACCTCGGACGGTCCTCTGGGGCCAACGTCCTGACTTTC. The encoded protein is CASSHLGRSSGANVLTF.

This clonotype was recorded at least ten times. The genes are TRBV5-1 and TRBJ2-1; 7 positions agree with TRBD1. This CDR3 comprises 14 residues. CDR1 SGHRS and CDR2 YFSETQ come from the germline V gene. J was trimmed by 10 bases and V by 4 bases; bases with no gene match: 11. In DNA form, the CDR3 reads TGCGCCAGCAGCCTCCTTGGACAGGCCGAGGAGCAGTTCTTC. This gives the protein CASSLLGQAEEQFF.

There are a few counts of this clonotype. The V gene is TRBV5-4, the J gene TRBJ2-7, with no clear D. The CDR3 spans 14 residues. CDR1 SGHNT and CDR2 YYREEE come from the germline V gene (reference sequence). V shed 5 bases and J shed 5 bases, with 17 bases lying between them. The CDR3 reads CASSPKGYPHEQYF. Written as DNA, the CDR3 is TGTGCCAGCAGTCCCAAAGGATACCCCCACGAGCAGTACTTC.

This clonotype was counted between two and nine times. V gene TRBV28 combines with J gene TRBJ2-7; 7 bases match TRBD2. CDR1 is MDHEN and CDR2 is SYDVKM in the germline V gene. The CDR3 length is 14 residues. Trimming removed 6 bases from V and 1 base from J; junction bases left unmatched: 6. CDR3 bases: TGTGCCAGCAGGGCAACGGGGGGATCCTACGAGCAGTACTTC. It is translated as CASRATGGSYEQYF.

The sample holds a few counts of this clonotype. The chain has TRBV6-1 and TRBJ1-5, with D maybe TRBD1 (6 bases). Germline lookup yields CDR1 MNHNS and CDR2 SASEGT. The CDR3 covers 13 residues. Trimming removed 9 bases from V and 3 bases from J, with 12 bases in between. The CDR3 nucleotides read TGTGCCAGAGGGACGGGACACAATCAGCCCCAGCATTTT. Protein sequence: CARGTGHNQPQHF.

The chain joins TRBV7-6 to TRBJ2-1; maybe TRBD2 (5 bases). Germline-derived CDR1 and CDR2 are SGHVS and FNYEAQ. The CDR3 totals 18 residues. The V and J ends lost 2 bases and 2 bases respectively, with 19 bases between them. CDR3 in DNA: TGTGCCAGCAGCTTAATGTTGTGGGAGCAAACCCCCTACAATGAGCAGTTCTTC. Amino acids: CASSLMLWEQTPYNEQFF. Combining the CDR3 with reference TRBV7-6 and TRBJ2-1 gives the whole variable domain GAGVSQSPRYKVTKRGQDVALRCDPISGHVSLYWYRQALGQGPEFLTYFNYEAQQDKSGLPNDRFSAERPEGSISTLTIQRTEQRDSAMYRCASSLMLWEQTPYNEQFFGPGTRLTVL.

This clonotype turned up a few times. This rearrangement joins TRBV29-1 to TRBJ2-5; 12 bases map to TRBD2. The CDR3 consists of 19 residues. From germline, CDR1 is SQVTM and CDR2 ANQGSEA. V was pared by 4 bases and J by 2 bases, with 17 bases of the junction left unmatched. Here the CDR3 reads CSVAGFRLAGGSGQETQYF. In DNA, the CDR3 is TGCAGCGTTGCCGGTTTTCGGCTAGCGGGGGGGAGCGGACAAGAGACCCAGTACTTC.

This clonotype has ten or more counts. The CDR3 DNA reads TGTGCCAGCAGTTTGAGCGGATCTAGCACAGATACGCAGTATTTT. Protein sequence: CASSLSGSSTDTQYF. The chain uses TRBV12-3 or TRBV12-4 and TRBJ2-3; tentatively, D is TRBD2 (5 bases). The V gene lost 3 bases and the J gene lost 0 bases, with 10 bases spanning the gap. The CDR3 loop spans 15 amino acids.

This clonotype was seen a few times. V usage is TRBV7-2 and J usage is TRBJ2-3; the match to TRBD2 covers 10 bases. J gave up 5 bases and V 2 bases, and 4 bases lay outside the gene matches. CDR1 and CDR2 from the germline V gene are SGHTA and FQGNSA. The CDR3 spans 15 residues. Here the CDR3 reads CASSLRPSGRDTQYF. The CDR3 DNA follows: TGTGCCAGCAGCTTACGTCCTAGCGGGAGAGATACGCAGTATTTT. The variable domain in full, with the rest retrieved from reference TRBV7-2 and TRBJ2-3, is GAGVSQSPSNKVTEKGKDVELRCDPISGHTALYWYRQSLGQGLEFLIYFQGNSAPDKSGLPSDRFSAERTGGSVSTLTIQRTQQEDSAVYLCASSLRPSGRDTQYFGPGTRLTVL.

The gene calls are TRBV3-1 and TRBJ1-1; tentative D call: TRBD1 (6 bases). CDR1 is LGHDT, CDR2 YNNKEL, per germline (reference sequence). CDR3 length equals 18 residues. V was trimmed by 0 bases and J by 3 bases, leaving 20 bases between them. The CDR3 nucleotides are TGTGCCAGCAGCCAAGAGCAATACATCACAGGGCCGCACACTGAAGCTTTCTTT. Amino acid sequence: CASSQEQYITGPHTEAFF.

This chain links TRBV24-1 with TRBJ2-7; perhaps TRBD1 as D (5 bases). With 7 bases removed from V and 2 bases from J, the gap between germline ends came to 11 bases. CDR3 length: 13 amino acids. CDR1 is KGHDR, CDR2 SFDVKD, per germline. The CDR3 sequence: CATRRGSTYEQYF. The DNA of the CDR3 is TGTGCCACCAGAAGGGGCAGCACCTACGAGCAGTACTTC.

Only a few counts were recorded for this clonotype. The gene calls are TRBV6-2 or TRBV6-3 and TRBJ2-5; 11 bases map to TRBD2. Trimming removed 2 bases from V and 5 bases from J; junction bases left unmatched: 4. CDR1 is MNHEY, CDR2 SVGEGT, per germline. There are 15 residues in the CDR3. CDR3 sequence reads: CASSYGASGRETQYF. CDR3 in DNA: TGTGCCAGCAGTTACGGTGCTAGCGGGAGGGAGACCCAGTACTTC.

The genes are TRBV3-1 and TRBJ2-3; tentatively, D is TRBD2 (5 bases). V lost 5 bases to trimming and J lost 4 bases, with 16 bases between them. Germline CDR1 LGHDT, CDR2 YNNKEL (reference sequence). The CDR3 sequence is 15 residues long. The CDR3 nucleotides are TGTGCCAGCAGCTCTCCGGGTGACGGGGCAGATACGCAGTATTTT. Translating it yields CASSSPGDGADTQYF.

The CDR3 is CASRWLGSGQETQYF. CDR3 nucleotides: TGTGCCAGCAGGTGGTTGGGGTCCGGCCAAGAGACCCAGTACTTC. The chain couples TRBV6-5 to TRBJ2-5; D is uncertain. Trimming removed 6 bases at V and 1 base at J, with 15 bases between. The CDR3 length is 15 residues. Germline V gene data show CDR1 as MNHEY and CDR2 as SVGAGI.

The chain links TRBV15 to TRBJ1-1, with D maybe TRBD1 (6 bases). Trimming stripped 0 bases from V and 1 base from J, with 12 bases between. Germline V CDR1 and CDR2: LNHNV, YYDKDF (reference sequence). The CDR3 has 16 residues. CDR3 sequence reads: CATSRDRGRGNTEAFF. The CDR3 DNA reads as TGTGCCACCAGCAGAGATCGGGGCAGGGGGAACACTGAAGCTTTCTTT. The whole variable domain, remainder taken from reference TRBV15 and TRBJ1-1, is DAMVIQNPRYQVTQFGKPVTLSCSQTLNHNVMYWYQQKSSQAPKLLFHYYDKDFNNEADTPDNFQSRRPNTSFCFLDIRSPGLGDTAMYLCATSRDRGRGNTEAFFGQGTRLTVV.

The chain has TRBV7-2 and TRBJ2-1; D gene ambiguous. CDR3 length: 16 residues. Germline-derived CDR1 and CDR2 are SGHTA and FQGNSA. With 6 bases removed from V and 0 bases from J, the gap between germline ends came to 15 bases. The CDR3 DNA follows: TGTGCCAGCAGTCCCTGGACCCTAAGCTCCTACAATGAGCAGTTCTTC. Amino acids: CASSPWTLSSYNEQFF. Looking up the rest from reference TRBV7-2 and TRBJ2-1 gives the full variable domain: GAGVSQSPSNKVTEKGKDVELRCDPISGHTALYWYRQSLGQGLEFLIYFQGNSAPDKSGLPSDRFSAERTGGSVSTLTIQRTQQEDSAVYLCASSPWTLSSYNEQFFGPGTRLTVL.

This clonotype occurred a few times. This chain links TRBV24-1 with TRBJ1-5; 7 bases map to TRBD1. Per germline, CDR1 KGHDR and CDR2 SFDVKD. Trimming removed 3 bases from V and 3 bases from J; junction bases left unmatched: 7. The length of the CDR3 is 16 residues. The CDR3 DNA reads as TGTGCCACCAGTGATGGGGGCAGGGGGACCAATCAGCCCCAGCATTTT. Residues: CATSDGGRGTNQPQHF.

This clonotype was counted ten times or more. The chain links TRBV5-1 to TRBJ1-2; no firm D call. The CDR3 is 13 residues long. The germline V gene has CDR1 SGHRS and CDR2 YFSETQ. Trimming left V 3 bases short and J 5 bases short, with 11 bases between. The CDR3 coding sequence is TGCGCCAGCAGCTCAACACCTGGATATGGCTACACCTTC. As protein: CASSSTPGYGYTF.

This clonotype was counted between two and nine times. In DNA, the CDR3 is TGTGCCAGCAGCTTAGCGGGACTCCAGGCCTACGAGCAGTACTTC. It encodes CASSLAGLQAYEQYF. This chain joins TRBV7-2 and TRBJ2-7; a possible D gene is TRBD2 (6 bases). This CDR3 is 15 amino acids long. Germline V gene sequence: CDR1 SGHTA, CDR2 FQGNSA. V was shortened by 0 bases and J by 2 bases, with 11 bases between the two germline ends.

The gene calls are TRBV6-2 or TRBV6-3 and TRBJ2-1; no firm D call. The V gene lost 5 bases and the J gene lost 1 base, with 12 bases spanning the gap. The CDR3 runs to 15 residues. Germline CDR1 and CDR2: MNHEY and SVGEGT. CDR3 loop: CASSPRLLSYNEQFF. The DNA of the CDR3 is TGTGCCAGCAGTCCCAGATTACTTTCCTACAATGAGCAGTTCTTC.

The chain links TRBV9 to TRBJ1-4, with 8 bases that match TRBD1. Germline V gene lookup returns CDR1 SGDLS and CDR2 YYNGEE. This CDR3 spans 18 amino acids. With 0 bases clipped from V and 6 bases from J, the junction kept 13 bases outside the gene matches. CDR3 in amino acids: CASSVAGTAGGLDEKLFF. Written as DNA, the CDR3 is TGTGCCAGCAGCGTAGCCGGTACGGCAGGGGGCCTGGATGAAAAACTGTTTTTT. Looking up the rest from reference TRBV9 and TRBJ1-4 gives the full variable domain: DSGVTQTPKHLITATGQRVTLRCSPRSGDLSVYWYQQSLDQGLQFLIQYYNGEERAKGNILERFSAQQFPDLHSELNLSSLELGDSALYFCASSVAGTAGGLDEKLFFGSGTQLSVL.

On this clonotype: An end of the junction differs from the germline gene, which may be a read error. This rearrangement joins TRBV20-1 to TRBJ1-1, with D uncertain. There are 14 residues in the CDR3. Germline CDR1 DFQATT, CDR2 SNEGSKA (reference sequence). The CDR3 sequence: CSARDQLTYTDAFF. CDR3 nucleotides: TGCAGTGCTAGAGACCAGCTGACCTACACTGATGCTTTCTTT.

The rearrangement uses TRBV12-3 or TRBV12-4 and TRBJ2-3; D could derive from TRBD1 or TRBD2 (6 bases each). Trimming cost V 6 bases and J 4 bases, with 8 bases left between them. The CDR3 totals 12 residues. The CDR3 coding sequence is TGTGCCAGCAGGGGGGGCCCAGATACGCAGTATTTT. Amino acids: CASRGGPDTQYF.

The J gene is TRBJ2-5, the V gene TRBV5-1; 7 nucleotides match TRBD2. Unmatched junction bases numbered 6, after V lost 1 base and J lost 0 bases. Germline V lookup: CDR1 SGHRS, CDR2 YFSETQ. The CDR3 consists of 16 residues. The CDR3 DNA sequence: TGCGCCAGCAGCTTGATCCCCACTAGCGACCAAGAGACCCAGTACTTC. Residues: CASSLIPTSDQETQYF. Using reference TRBV5-1 and TRBJ2-5 for the parts outside the CDR3, the full variable domain is KAGVTQTPRYLIKTRGQQVTLSCSPISGHRSVSWYQQTPGQGLQFLFEYFSETQRNKGNFPGRFSGRQFSNSRSEMNVSTLELGDSALYLCASSLIPTSDQETQYFGPGTRLLVL.

CDR3 sequence: CASSPAGALYAEYF. CDR3 nucleotide sequence: TGTGCCAGCAGTCCAGCCGGAGCCCTCTACGCGGAGTACTTC. The chain recombines TRBV25-1 with TRBJ2-7, with D unresolved. This CDR3 has 14 residues. V lost 5 bases and J 11 bases, leaving 22 bases between the germline ends. Germline lookup yields CDR1 MGHDK and CDR2 SYGVNS.

This CDR3 is CASTLHHEQFF. DNA of the CDR3: TGTGCCAGCACCCTTCACCATGAGCAGTTCTTC. This chain uses TRBV12-3 or TRBV12-4 with TRBJ2-1; no definite D call. V shed 7 bases and J shed 8 bases, with 9 bases lying between them. The CDR3 sequence is 11 residues long.

The chain has TRBV18 and TRBJ2-6; possible D gene TRBD1, 5 bases. The germline V and J ends were trimmed by 2 bases and 0 bases, with 14 bases remaining between them. The CDR3 loop spans 18 amino acids. Per the germline V gene, CDR1 is KGHSH and CDR2 is LQKENI. As DNA, the CDR3 is TGTGCCAGCTCACCATTCGACAGCTCGTACTCTGGGGCCAACGTCCTGACTTTC. It yields the protein CASSPFDSSYSGANVLTF.

The chain uses TRBV3-1 and TRBJ1-5, with TRBD1 identical over 9 bases. Trimming removed 2 bases from V and 2 bases from J; junction bases left unmatched: 1. From germline, CDR1 is LGHDT and CDR2 YNNKEL (reference sequence). The CDR3 covers 15 residues. The chain's CDR3 is CASSQNRGRNQPQHF. DNA for the CDR3: TGTGCCAGCAGCCAAAACAGGGGGCGCAATCAGCCCCAGCATTTT.

This clonotype was recorded a few times. The chain carries TRBV7-3 and TRBJ2-3; TRBD2 matches 9 bases. V gave up 5 bases and J gave up 2 bases; unmatched junction bases: 11. The CDR3 runs to 17 residues. Germline CDR1 reads SGHTA; CDR2 reads FQGTGA. DNA for the CDR3: TGTGCCAGCAGCCTCCAGCGGGTAGCGGGGGTCACAGATACGCAGTATTTT. Its translation is CASSLQRVAGVTDTQYF. Based on the CDR3 plus reference TRBV7-3 and TRBJ2-3, the full variable domain is GAGVSQTPSNKVTEKGKYVELRCDPISGHTALYWYRQSLGQGPEFLIYFQGTGAADDSGLPNDRFFAVRPEGSVSTLKIQRTERGDSAVYLCASSLQRVAGVTDTQYFGPGTRLTVL.

In this sample, this clonotype turned up many times. This chain links TRBV20-1 with TRBJ2-3; D uncertain. CDR3 length: 14 amino acids. Germline CDR1 is DFQATT and CDR2 is SNEGSKA (reference sequence). V was shortened by 4 bases and J by 1 base, with 12 bases between the two germline ends. CDR3 region: CSAIRRSGTDTQYF. In DNA form, the CDR3 reads TGCAGTGCTATCCGGAGAAGCGGCACAGATACGCAGTATTTT.

The chain uses TRBV4-1 and TRBJ2-1, with 10 bases matching TRBD2. Trimming cost V 2 bases and J 7 bases; bases outside gene matches: 2. The CDR3 runs 14 residues. Looked up from germline, CDR1 is MGHRA and CDR2 is YSYEKL. The CDR3, as DNA: TGCGCCAGCAGCCAATCGGGACTAGCGAATGAGCAGTTCTTC. This gives the protein CASSQSGLANEQFF.